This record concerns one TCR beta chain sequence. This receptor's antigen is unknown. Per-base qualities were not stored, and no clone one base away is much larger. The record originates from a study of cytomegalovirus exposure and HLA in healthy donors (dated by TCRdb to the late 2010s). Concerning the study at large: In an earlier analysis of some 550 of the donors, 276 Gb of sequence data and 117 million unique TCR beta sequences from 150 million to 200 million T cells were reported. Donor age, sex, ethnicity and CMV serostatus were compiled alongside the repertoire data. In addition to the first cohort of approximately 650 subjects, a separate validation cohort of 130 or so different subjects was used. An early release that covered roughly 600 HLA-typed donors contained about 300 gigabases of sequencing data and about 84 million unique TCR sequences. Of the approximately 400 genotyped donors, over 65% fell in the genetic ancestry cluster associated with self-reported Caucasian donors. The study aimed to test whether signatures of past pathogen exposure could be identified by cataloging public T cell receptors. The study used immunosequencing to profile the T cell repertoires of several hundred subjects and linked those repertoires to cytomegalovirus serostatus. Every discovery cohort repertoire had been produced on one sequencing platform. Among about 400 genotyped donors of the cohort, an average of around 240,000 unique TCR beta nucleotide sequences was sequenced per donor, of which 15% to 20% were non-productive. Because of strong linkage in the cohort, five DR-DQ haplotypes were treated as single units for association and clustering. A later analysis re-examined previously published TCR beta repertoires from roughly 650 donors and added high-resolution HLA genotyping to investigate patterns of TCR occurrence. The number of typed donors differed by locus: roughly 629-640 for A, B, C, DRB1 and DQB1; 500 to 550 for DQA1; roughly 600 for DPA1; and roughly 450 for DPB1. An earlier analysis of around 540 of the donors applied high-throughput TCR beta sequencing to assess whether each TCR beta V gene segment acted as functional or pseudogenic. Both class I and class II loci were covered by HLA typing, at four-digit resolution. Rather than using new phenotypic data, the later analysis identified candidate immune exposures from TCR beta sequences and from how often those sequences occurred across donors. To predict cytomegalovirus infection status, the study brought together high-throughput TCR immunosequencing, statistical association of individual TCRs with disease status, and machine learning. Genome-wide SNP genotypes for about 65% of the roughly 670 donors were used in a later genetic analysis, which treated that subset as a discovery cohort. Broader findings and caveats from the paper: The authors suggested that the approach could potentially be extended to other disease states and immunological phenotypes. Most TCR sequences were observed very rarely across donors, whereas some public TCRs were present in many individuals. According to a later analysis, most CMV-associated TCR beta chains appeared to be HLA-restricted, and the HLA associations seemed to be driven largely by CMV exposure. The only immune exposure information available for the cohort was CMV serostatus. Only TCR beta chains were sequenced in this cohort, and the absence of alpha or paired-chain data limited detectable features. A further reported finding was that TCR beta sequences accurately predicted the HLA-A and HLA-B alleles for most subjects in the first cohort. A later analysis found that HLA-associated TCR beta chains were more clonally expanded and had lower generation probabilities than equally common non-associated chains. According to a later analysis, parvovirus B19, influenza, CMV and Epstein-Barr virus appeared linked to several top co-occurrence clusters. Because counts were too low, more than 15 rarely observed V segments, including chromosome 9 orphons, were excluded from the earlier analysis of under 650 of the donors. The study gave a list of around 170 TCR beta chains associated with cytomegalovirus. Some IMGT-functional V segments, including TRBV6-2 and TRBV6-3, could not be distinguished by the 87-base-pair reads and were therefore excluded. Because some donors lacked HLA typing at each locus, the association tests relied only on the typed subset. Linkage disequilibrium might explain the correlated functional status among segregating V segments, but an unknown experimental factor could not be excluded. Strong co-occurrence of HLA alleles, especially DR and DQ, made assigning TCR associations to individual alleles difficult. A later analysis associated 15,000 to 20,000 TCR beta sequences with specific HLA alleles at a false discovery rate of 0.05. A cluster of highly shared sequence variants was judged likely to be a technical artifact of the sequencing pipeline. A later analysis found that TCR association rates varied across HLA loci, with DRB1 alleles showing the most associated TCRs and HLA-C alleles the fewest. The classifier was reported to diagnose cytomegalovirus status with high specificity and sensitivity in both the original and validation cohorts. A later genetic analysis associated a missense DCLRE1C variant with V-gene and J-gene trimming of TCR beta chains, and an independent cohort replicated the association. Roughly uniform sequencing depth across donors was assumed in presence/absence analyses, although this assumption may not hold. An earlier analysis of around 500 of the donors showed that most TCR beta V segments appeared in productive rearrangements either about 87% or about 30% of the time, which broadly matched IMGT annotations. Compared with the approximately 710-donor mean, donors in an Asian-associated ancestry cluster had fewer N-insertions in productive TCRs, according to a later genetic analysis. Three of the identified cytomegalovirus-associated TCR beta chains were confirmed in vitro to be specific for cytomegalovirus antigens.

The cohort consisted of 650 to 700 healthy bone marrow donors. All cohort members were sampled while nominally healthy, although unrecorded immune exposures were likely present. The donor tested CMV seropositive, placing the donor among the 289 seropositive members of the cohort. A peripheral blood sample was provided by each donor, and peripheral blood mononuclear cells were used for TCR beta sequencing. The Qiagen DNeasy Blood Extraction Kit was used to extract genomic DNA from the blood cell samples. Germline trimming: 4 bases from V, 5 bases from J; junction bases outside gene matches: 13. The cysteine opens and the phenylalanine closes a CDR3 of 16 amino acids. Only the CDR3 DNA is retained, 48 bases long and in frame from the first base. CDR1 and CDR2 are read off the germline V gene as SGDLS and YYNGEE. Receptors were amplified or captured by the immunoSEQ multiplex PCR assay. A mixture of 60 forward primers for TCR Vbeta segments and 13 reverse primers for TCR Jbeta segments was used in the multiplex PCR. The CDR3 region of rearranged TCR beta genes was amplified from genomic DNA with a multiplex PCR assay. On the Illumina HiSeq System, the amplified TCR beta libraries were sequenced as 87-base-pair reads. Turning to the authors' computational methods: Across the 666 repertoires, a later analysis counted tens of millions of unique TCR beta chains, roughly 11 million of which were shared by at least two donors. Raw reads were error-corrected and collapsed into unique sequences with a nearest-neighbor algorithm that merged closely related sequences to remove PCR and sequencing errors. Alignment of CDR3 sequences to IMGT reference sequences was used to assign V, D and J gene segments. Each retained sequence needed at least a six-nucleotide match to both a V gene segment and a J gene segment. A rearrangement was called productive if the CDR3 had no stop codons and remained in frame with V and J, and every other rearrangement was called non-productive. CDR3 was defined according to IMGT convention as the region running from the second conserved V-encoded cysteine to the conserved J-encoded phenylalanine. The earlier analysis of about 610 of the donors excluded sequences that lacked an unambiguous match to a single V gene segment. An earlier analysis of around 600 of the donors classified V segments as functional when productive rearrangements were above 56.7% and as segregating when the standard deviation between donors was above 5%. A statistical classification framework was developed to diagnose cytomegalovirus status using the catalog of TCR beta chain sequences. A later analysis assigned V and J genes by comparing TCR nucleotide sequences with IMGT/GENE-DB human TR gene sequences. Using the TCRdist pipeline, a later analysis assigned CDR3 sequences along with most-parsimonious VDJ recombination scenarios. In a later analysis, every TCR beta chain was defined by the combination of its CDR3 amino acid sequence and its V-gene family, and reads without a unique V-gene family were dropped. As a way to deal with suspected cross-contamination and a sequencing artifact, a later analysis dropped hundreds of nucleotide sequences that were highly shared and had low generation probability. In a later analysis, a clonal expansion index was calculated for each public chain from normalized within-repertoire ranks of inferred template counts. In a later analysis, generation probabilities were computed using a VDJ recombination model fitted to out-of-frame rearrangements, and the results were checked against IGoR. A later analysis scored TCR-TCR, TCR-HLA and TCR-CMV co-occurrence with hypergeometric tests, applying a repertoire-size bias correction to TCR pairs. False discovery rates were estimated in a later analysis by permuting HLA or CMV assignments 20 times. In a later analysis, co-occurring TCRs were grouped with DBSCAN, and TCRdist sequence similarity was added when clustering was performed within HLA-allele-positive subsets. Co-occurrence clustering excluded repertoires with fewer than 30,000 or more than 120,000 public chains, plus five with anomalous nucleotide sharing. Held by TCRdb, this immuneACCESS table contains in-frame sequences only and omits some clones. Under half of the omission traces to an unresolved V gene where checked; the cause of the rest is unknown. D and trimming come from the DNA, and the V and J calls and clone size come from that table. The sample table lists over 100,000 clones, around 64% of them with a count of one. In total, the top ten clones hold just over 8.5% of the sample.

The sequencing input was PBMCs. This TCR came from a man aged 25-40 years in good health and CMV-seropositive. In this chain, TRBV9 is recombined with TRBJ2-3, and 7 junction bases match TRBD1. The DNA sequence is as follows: TGTGCCAGCAGCCCCCGGACCGGGACAGAATTAGATACGCAGTATTTT. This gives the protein CASSPRTGTELDTQYF. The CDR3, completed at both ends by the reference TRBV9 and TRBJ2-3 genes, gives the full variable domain DSGVTQTPKHLITATGQRVTLRCSPRSGDLSVYWYQQSLDQGLQFLIQYYNGEERAKGNILERFSAQQFPDLHSELNLSSLELGDSALYFCASSPRTGTELDTQYFGPGTRLTVL.